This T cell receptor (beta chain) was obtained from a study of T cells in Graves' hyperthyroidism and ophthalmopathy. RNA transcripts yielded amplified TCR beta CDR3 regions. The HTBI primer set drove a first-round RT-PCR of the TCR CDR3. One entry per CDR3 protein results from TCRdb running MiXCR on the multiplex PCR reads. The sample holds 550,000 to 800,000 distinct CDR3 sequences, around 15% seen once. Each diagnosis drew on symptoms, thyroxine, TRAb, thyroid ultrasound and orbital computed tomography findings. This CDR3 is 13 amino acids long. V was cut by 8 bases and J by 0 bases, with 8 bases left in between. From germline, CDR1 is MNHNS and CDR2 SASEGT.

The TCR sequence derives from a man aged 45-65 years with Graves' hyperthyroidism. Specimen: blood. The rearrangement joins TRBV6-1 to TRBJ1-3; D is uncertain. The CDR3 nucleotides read TGTGCCAGCTTACCATACTCTGGAAACACCATATATTTT. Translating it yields CASLPYSGNTIYF.